What follows are 25 T cell receptor beta chains derived from one specimen sequenced in a study of blood T cell repertoires in COVID-19. Libraries were prepared by immunoSEQ multiplex PCR; TCRdb keeps only in-frame clonotypes and omits some of them. The sample holds a few hundred thousand clones; approximately 84% are singletons and the top ten take over 9.5%. Sequencing was performed on PBMCs or T cells enriched from blood (not recorded which). All receptors derive from a woman aged 18 to 35 who had recovered from COVID-19.

The gene calls are TRBV7-2 and TRBJ2-1; a weak D match, TRBD2 (6 bases). The CDR3 has 16 residues. Germline V gene data show CDR1 as SGHTA and CDR2 as FQGNSA. V dropped 2 bases and J dropped 7 bases, with 18 bases sitting between them. The CDR3, as DNA: TGTGCCAGCAGCTTAATCTTTCCGGGGGTCGGGAATGAGCAGTTCTTC. Translating it yields CASSLIFPGVGNEQFF.

CDR3 sequence: CASSGGTASSYEQYF. The CDR3 DNA follows: TGTGCCAGCAGCGGAGGGACAGCGAGCTCCTACGAGCAGTACTTC. The rearrangement uses TRBV9 and TRBJ2-7; 7 positions match TRBD1. Germline V gene sequence: CDR1 SGDLS, CDR2 YYNGEE. Trimming at V came to 3 bases and at J to 0 bases, leaving 6 bases not matched to a gene. There are 15 residues in the CDR3. The variable domain in full, completed from reference TRBV9 and TRBJ2-7, reads DSGVTQTPKHLITATGQRVTLRCSPRSGDLSVYWYQQSLDQGLQFLIQYYNGEERAKGNILERFSAQQFPDLHSELNLSSLELGDSALYFCASSGGTASSYEQYFGPGTRLTVT.

J is TRBJ2-1 and V is TRBV1; the D segment call TRBD2 is taken from the table without a DNA check. TRBV1 is tagged as a pseudogene. CDR3 length: 14 amino acids. CDR3 in amino acids: CTSSQDGLADPPLF. CDR3 sequence (DNA): TGCACCAGCAGCCAAGATGGCCTAGCGGACCCACCGCTCTTC.

This clone was counted a single time. CDR3 bases: TGTGCCAGCAGCTTGGGGGGACGGACCTACGAGCAGTACTTC. As protein: CASSLGGRTYEQYF. The V and J genes are TRBV7-3 and TRBJ2-7; tentative D call: TRBD2 (6 bases). V dropped 3 bases and J dropped 2 bases, with 11 bases sitting between them. The germline CDR1 and CDR2 sequences are SGHTA and FQGTGA. CDR3 length: 14 residues.

This chain uses TRBV11-3 with TRBJ1-1; D is unresolved. This CDR3 is built from 13 residues. The germline gives CDR1 SGHNT, CDR2 YENEEA. V lost 5 bases and J lost 10, with 17 bases in between. Here the CDR3 reads CASSLGILGPAFF. Written as DNA, the CDR3 is TGTGCCAGCAGCCTAGGGATCCTAGGCCCAGCTTTCTTT.

This clone was detected once. This chain uses TRBV27 with TRBJ2-7, with TRBD2 as a possible D gene (6 bases). CDR1 and CDR2 (germline): MNHEY, SMNVEV (reference sequence). Trimming took 6 bases from V and 3 from J, leaving 18 bases between them. The CDR3 spans 15 residues. CDR3 bases: TGTGCCAGCAGCGTCGCGCGGGGCCCTTTCTACGAGCAGTACTTC. It translates to CASSVARGPFYEQYF.

The V and J genes are TRBV27 and TRBJ1-6; TRBD1 matches at 7 bases. V dropped 4 bases and J dropped 14; count of bases not matched to a gene: 11. Per germline, CDR1 MNHEY and CDR2 SMNVEV (reference sequence). The CDR3 is 14 amino acids. CDR3 sequence reads: CASSYRDSQLTLHF. CDR3 bases: TGTGCCAGCAGTTACCGGGACAGCCAGCTCACCCTCCACTTT.

V gene TRBV21-1 combines with J gene TRBJ1-6. TRBV21-1 is annotated as a pseudogene. The CDR3 length is 16 residues. The CDR3, as DNA: TGTGCCAGCAGCAAAGGCGGGAGCTCCTATAATTCACCCCTCCACTTT. Protein product: CASSKGGSSYNSPLHF.

The chain uses TRBV3-1 (or the pseudogene TRBV3-2) and TRBJ1-3, with 8 bases lining up with TRBD1. Germline V gene sequence: CDR1 LGHDT, CDR2 YNNKEL (reference sequence). The CDR3 has 14 residues. The junction had 1 base not matched to a gene; V was cut back by 2 bases and J by 4 bases. CDR3 region: CASSQRDRGNTIYF. As DNA, the CDR3 is TGTGCCAGCAGCCAAAGGGACAGGGGAAACACCATATATTTT.

This chain connects TRBV30 to TRBJ2-5; no clear D gene. This CDR3 has 13 amino acids. Germline V CDR1 and CDR2: GTSNPN, SVGIG (reference sequence). V shed 0 bases and J shed 5 bases, with 10 bases lying between them. In DNA, the CDR3 is TGTGCCTGGAGTGTAAACGGCGGCGAGACCCAGTACTTC. Protein sequence: CAWSVNGGETQYF.

V usage is TRBV7-9 and J usage is TRBJ2-7, with 10 nucleotides matching TRBD1. From germline, CDR1 is SEHNR and CDR2 FQNEAQ (reference sequence). V lost 4 bases to trimming and J lost 2 bases; unmatched junction nucleotides: 2. The CDR3 runs 14 residues. CDR3 DNA: TGTGCCAGCAGCTCTGACAGGGGGCCCTACGAGCAGTACTTC. Amino acids: CASSSDRGPYEQYF.

This sequence joins TRBV3-1 (or the pseudogene TRBV3-2) and TRBJ2-3; D is perhaps TRBD2 (5 bases). V was pared by 4 bases and J by 2 bases, with 13 bases between. This CDR3 spans 15 amino acids. CDR1 and CDR2 from the germline V gene are LGHDT and YNNKEL (reference sequence). CDR3 sequence (DNA): TGTGCCAGCAGCCGGCTAGCCCGTACCACAGATACGCAGTATTTT. Amino acid sequence: CASSRLARTTDTQYF.

The chain recombines TRBV12-3 or TRBV12-4 with TRBJ2-2, with D hard to call. The CDR3 spans 13 residues. Trimming left V 1 base short and J 6 bases short, with 6 bases between. CDR3 sequence (DNA): TGTGCCAGCAGTTTAGAGCCTTCCGGGGAGCTGTTTTTT. Translation gives CASSLEPSGELFF.

V gene TRBV11-2 combines with J gene TRBJ2-7, with D possibly matching TRBD2 (5 bases). V dropped 1 base and J dropped 3 bases, with 10 bases sitting between them. The germline CDR1 and CDR2 sequences are SGHAT and FQNNGV. The CDR3 is 14 residues long. Here the CDR3 DNA reads TGTGCCAGCAGCTTAGCTAGGGAGAGCTACGAGCAGTACTTC. Translating gives CASSLARESYEQYF.

This clone was detected only once. The chain uses TRBV27 and TRBJ2-2, with 14 bases lining up with TRBD2. The germline CDR1 and CDR2 sequences are MNHEY and SMNVEV (reference sequence). CDR3 length equals 16 residues. Germline trimming cut 5 bases from V and 7 bases from J; bases unmatched to any gene: 6. The CDR3 DNA is TGTGCCAGCAGTCTCGGGACTAGCGGGAGAAACGGGGAGCTGTTTTTT. It is translated as CASSLGTSGRNGELFF.

V is TRBV6-4 and J is TRBJ2-2; D is perhaps TRBD2 (6 bases). The germline V gene encodes CDR1 MRHNA and CDR2 SNTAGT. CDR3 length equals 13 residues. Trimming removed 3 bases from V and 4 bases from J, with 6 bases in between. The CDR3 DNA reads as TGTGCCAGCAGTGAAGCGGGCACCGGGGAGCTGTTTTTT. It yields the protein CASSEAGTGELFF.

The J gene is TRBJ1-4, the V gene TRBV19; a weak D match, TRBD1 (6 bases). Trimming cost V 9 bases and J 7 bases, with 18 bases left between them. This CDR3 is built from 14 residues. Germline values: CDR1 LNHDA, CDR2 SQIVND (reference sequence). Written as DNA, the CDR3 is TGTGCCAGCCGGAAACAGGGTAGGGGTGAAAAACTGTTTTTT. Protein: CASRKQGRGEKLFF.

V is TRBV27 and J is TRBJ2-7, with D tentatively TRBD1 (6 bases). Germline CDR1 is MNHEY and CDR2 is SMNVEV (reference sequence). CDR3 length: 13 amino acids. Trimming took off 5 bases at V and 6 bases at J, with 14 bases between the two ends. CDR3 protein: CASSPGTQFEQYF. The CDR3 nucleotides read TGTGCCAGCAGTCCCGGGACACAGTTCGAGCAGTACTTC.

The chain is built from TRBV5-6 and TRBJ1-5, with D possibly matching TRBD1 (6 bases). Trimming removed 1 base from V and 4 bases from J, with 12 bases in between. Germline V lookup: CDR1 SGHDT, CDR2 YYEEEE. CDR3 length equals 15 residues. This CDR3 reads CASSLYRDVNQPQHF. DNA for the CDR3: TGTGCCAGCAGCTTGTACAGGGACGTGAATCAGCCCCAGCATTTT.

The gene calls are TRBV30 and TRBJ2-7; no firm D call. The germline V gene encodes CDR1 GTSNPN and CDR2 SVGIG (reference sequence). The CDR3 is 11 amino acids. The CDR3 sequence is CVGFTFYEQYF. CDR3 DNA sequence: TGTGTCGGTTTCACTTTCTACGAGCAGTACTTC.

This chain joins TRBV29-1 and TRBJ2-7; 9 nucleotides agree with TRBD2. Germline loops: CDR1 SQVTM, CDR2 ANQGSEA. The CDR3 extends over 13 amino acids. V was pared by 3 bases and J by 2 bases, with 2 bases of the junction left unmatched. CDR3 amino acids: CSVEASGTYEQYF. DNA of the CDR3: TGCAGCGTTGAGGCTAGCGGGACCTACGAGCAGTACTTC.

This chain links TRBV19 with TRBJ1-4, with a possible D match to TRBD1 (5 bases). The ends were cut back, 3 bases at V and 5 bases at J, with 10 bases in the middle. The CDR3 sequence is 14 residues long. CDR1 is LNHDA, CDR2 SQIVND, per germline (reference sequence). CDR3 sequence (DNA): TGTGCCAGTAGTATGGGTCAGGGCAATGAAAAACTGTTTTTT. It specifies CASSMGQGNEKLFF.

This clone was observed a single time. This chain joins TRBV12-3 or TRBV12-4 and TRBJ1-6; D ambiguous. This CDR3 is 11 amino acids long. V was pared by 6 bases and J by 8 bases, with 5 bases between. The CDR3 spells CASSLDSPLHF. The CDR3, as DNA: TGTGCCAGCAGCCTTGATTCACCCCTCCACTTT.

As concerns this clone: The sample holds other DNA sequences that translate to the same CDR3. V and J are TRBV28 and TRBJ1-4, with TRBD1 as a possible D gene (6 bases). The CDR3 covers 12 residues. Trimming took 2 bases from V and 8 from J, leaving 6 bases between them. From germline, CDR1 is MDHEN and CDR2 SYDVKM. CDR3 coding DNA: TGTGCCAGCAGTTTACAGGGGGAAAAACTGTTTTTT. As protein: CASSLQGEKLFF. Combining the CDR3 with reference TRBV28 and TRBJ1-4 gives the whole variable domain DVKVTQSSRYLVKRTGEKVFLECVQDMDHENMFWYRQDPGLGLRLIYFSYDVKMKEKGDIPEGYSVSREKKERFSLILESASTNQTSMYLCASSLQGEKLFFGSGTQLSVL.

The CDR3 DNA follows: TGTGCCAGCAGTTACTCCTGGACAGGGGGTTACGAGCAGTACTTC. Protein: CASSYSWTGGYEQYF. This chain joins TRBV6-5 and TRBJ2-7; 10 nucleotides agree with TRBD1. Trimming took 0 bases from V and 4 from J; bases not matched to a gene: 3. The CDR3 contains 15 residues. The V gene's germline CDR1 is MNHEY and CDR2 SVGAGI.